This T cell receptor beta chain was sequenced during a study of T cells in Graves' hyperthyroidism and ophthalmopathy. It was RNA transcripts that yielded the amplified TCR beta CDR3 regions. A first-round RT-PCR of the TCR CDR3 used the HTBI primer set. A single record per CDR3 protein comes from TCRdb applying MiXCR to the multiplex PCR reads. The sample lists hundreds of thousands of distinct CDR3 sequences, approximately 13% occurring once. CDR3 length: 16 amino acids. Germline V gene data show CDR1 as SGHRS and CDR2 as YFSETQ. V was cut by 0 bases and J by 0 bases, with 13 bases left in between. Patients aged 18 to 65 with hyperthyroidism were newly diagnosed, with duration under 2 months. Out of over 7.5 ml of fresh peripheral blood came the PBMCs.

This sequence joins TRBV5-1 and TRBJ2-7; perhaps TRBD1 as D (5 bases). This TCR derives from a woman aged 25 to 39 with Graves' hyperthyroidism. Sequences were obtained from blood. The CDR3 protein is CASSLAKDTDSYEQYF. Written as DNA, the CDR3 is TGCGCCAGCAGCTTGGCAAAGGACACCGACTCCTACGAGCAGTACTTC.